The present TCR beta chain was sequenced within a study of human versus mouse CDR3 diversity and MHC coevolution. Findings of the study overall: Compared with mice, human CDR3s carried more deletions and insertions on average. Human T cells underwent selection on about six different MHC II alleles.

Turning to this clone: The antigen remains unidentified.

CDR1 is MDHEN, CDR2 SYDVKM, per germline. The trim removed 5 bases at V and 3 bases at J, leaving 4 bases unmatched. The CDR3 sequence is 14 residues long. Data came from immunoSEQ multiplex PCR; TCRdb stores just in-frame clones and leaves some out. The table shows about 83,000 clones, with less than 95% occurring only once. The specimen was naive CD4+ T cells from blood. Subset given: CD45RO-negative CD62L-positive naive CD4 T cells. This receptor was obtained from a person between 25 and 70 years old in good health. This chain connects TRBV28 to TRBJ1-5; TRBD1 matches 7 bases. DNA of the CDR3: TGTGCCAGCAGTCCGGGACAGATCAATCAGCCCCAGCATTTT. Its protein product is CASSPGQINQPQHF.